This T cell receptor beta chain was documented in a study of technical replicates of blood from a handful of donors. Libraries were prepared by immunoSEQ multiplex PCR; TCRdb keeps only in-frame clonotypes and omits some of them. The sample has tens of thousands of clones, 85% to 95% seen once. The material sequenced was T cells isolated from PBMCs. The receptor was derived from a human donor in good health.

The DNA for the CDR3 is TGTGCCAGCAGCGTAGCCGGGACAGGCGATTCACCCCTCCACTTT. As protein: CASSVAGTGDSPLHF. This sequence joins TRBV9 and TRBJ1-6; TRBD1 matches at 8 bases. V was clipped by 0 bases and J by 8 bases; unmatched bases: 4. Germline CDR1 reads SGDLS; CDR2 reads YYNGEE. The CDR3 length is 15 residues. Based on the CDR3 plus reference TRBV9 and TRBJ1-6, the full variable domain is DSGVTQTPKHLITATGQRVTLRCSPRSGDLSVYWYQQSLDQGLQFLIQYYNGEERAKGNILERFSAQQFPDLHSELNLSSLELGDSALYFCASSVAGTGDSPLHFGNGTRLTVT.